The 28 T cell receptor beta chains given below trace back to one sample, sequenced in a study of cytomegalovirus exposure and HLA in healthy donors. The PCR contained 60 Vbeta and 13 Jbeta primers. Measured with immunoSEQ multiplex PCR; TCRdb has only the in-frame clones, and not every one. Of about 160,000 clones in the sample, about 71% were seen once. Material: PBMCs. The origin of the receptors is a woman between 25 and 40 years old in good health and CMV-seronegative.

This clone was observed a handful of times. Here the CDR3 reads CASRGQGAEQYF. The CDR3, as DNA: TGTGCCAGCAGAGGTCAGGGGGCTGAGCAGTACTTC. This chain connects TRBV27 to TRBJ2-7; 8 bases fit TRBD1. The germline V gene has CDR1 MNHEY and CDR2 SMNVEV (reference sequence). This CDR3 contains 12 residues. V lost 6 bases, J lost 7 bases, and 5 bases stayed unmatched.

The chain couples TRBV7-3 to TRBJ2-7, with 8 positions matching TRBD1. Germline V gives CDR1 SGHTA, CDR2 FQGTGA. J lost 3 bases, V lost 2 bases, and 6 bases had no gene match. This CDR3 comprises 15 residues. The CDR3, as DNA: TGTGCCAGCAGCTTATCCGGGACAGGAGGCTACGAGCAGTACTTC. Its protein product is CASSLSGTGGYEQYF.

The CDR3 loop reads CACGAGGNNEQFF. CDR3 sequence (DNA): TGTGCCTGCGGAGCGGGAGGAAACAATGAGCAGTTCTTC. The V and J genes are TRBV6-5 and TRBJ2-1; 9 bases are a match to TRBD2. From germline, CDR1 is MNHEY and CDR2 SVGAGI. V dropped 11 bases and J dropped 5; count of bases not matched to a gene: 7. This CDR3 is built from 13 residues.

The chain carries TRBV10-1 and TRBJ2-7; perhaps TRBD1 as D (6 bases). Trimming removed 1 base at V and 2 bases at J, with 24 bases between. This CDR3 spans 19 amino acids. The germline V gene has CDR1 WNHNN and CDR2 SYGVQD (reference sequence). CDR3 sequence (DNA): TGCGCCAGCAGTGAGTTTAAATGGACAGTCTCGACGGAGACCTACGAGCAGTACTTC. As protein: CASSEFKWTVSTETYEQYF.

This chain joins TRBV7-8 and TRBJ2-7, with D possibly matching TRBD1 (5 bases). Germline V gene lookup returns CDR1 SGHVS and CDR2 FQNEAQ. The CDR3 sequence is 13 residues long. Trimming left V 5 bases short and J 3 bases short, with 11 bases between. Written as DNA, the CDR3 is TGTGCCAGCAGCCCCGAAGGGGTCTACGAGCAGTACTTC. It specifies CASSPEGVYEQYF.

The CDR3 spells CASSLPNRQGEYF. The DNA of the CDR3 is TGTGCCAGCAGTTTACCAAACCGACAGGGGGAGTACTTC. The rearrangement joins TRBV27 to TRBJ2-7, with 9 bases aligning to TRBD1. Trimming at V came to 2 bases and at J to 11 bases, leaving 7 bases not matched to a gene. This CDR3 is 13 amino acids long. The germline CDR1 and CDR2 sequences are MNHEY and SMNVEV (reference sequence).

As for this clone: The junction differs from germline at one of its ends, possibly a read error. In DNA form, the CDR3 reads TGTGCCAGCAGCCCGGGGGACAGGGTAAACTATGGCTACCCCTTC. It translates to CASSPGDRVNYGYPF. The V call is TRBV5-4, the J call TRBJ1-2; 9 bases match TRBD1. Germline CDR1 SGHNT, CDR2 YYREEE (reference sequence). The CDR3 runs 15 residues.

Of note for this clone: The sample carries other DNA sequences with the same CDR3. This chain connects TRBV28 to TRBJ1-2, with TRBD1 matching over 9 bases. V dropped 4 bases and J dropped 4; count of bases not matched to a gene: 4. Germline-derived CDR1 and CDR2 are MDHEN and SYDVKM. This CDR3 is 14 amino acids long. CDR3 region: CASSSLTGGYGYTF. As DNA, the CDR3 is TGTGCCAGCAGTTCCCTGACAGGGGGCTATGGCTACACCTTC.

This clone was counted once. The genes are TRBV18 and TRBJ2-3; TRBD2 matches at 16 bases. The V gene's germline CDR1 is KGHSH and CDR2 LQKENI. The trim removed 4 bases at V and 2 bases at J, leaving 18 bases unmatched. The CDR3 has 22 amino acids. The CDR3, as DNA: TGTGCCAGCTCACTTAACTTTGAGGGACTAGCGGGAGGGCCGGAACTCACAGATACGCAGTATTTT. Translating it yields CASSLNFEGLAGGPELTDTQYF.

The chain couples TRBV27 to TRBJ2-1; possibly TRBD1 for D (5 bases). This CDR3 spans 15 amino acids. Between the trimmed V and J ends, which lost 3 bases and 5 bases, there was a span of 14 bases. The germline gives CDR1 MNHEY, CDR2 SMNVEV (reference sequence). CDR3 DNA sequence: TGTGCCAGCAGTTTCATCTGGACAAACAACAATGAGCAGTTCTTC. Its protein is CASSFIWTNNNEQFF.

This chain uses TRBV5-4 with TRBJ1-1; no definite D call. Germline CDR1 is SGHNT and CDR2 is YYREEE (reference sequence). The CDR3 runs to 11 residues. Trimming left V 3 bases short and J 7 bases short, with 7 bases between. CDR3 nucleotide sequence: TGTGCCAGCAGCTCGGAGGTTGAAGCTTTCTTT. Its translation: CASSSEVEAFF.

CDR3 sequence: CASSLEQASSYNEQFF. The CDR3 coding sequence is TGCGCCAGCAGCTTGGAACAGGCGAGCTCCTACAATGAGCAGTTCTTC. V usage is TRBV5-1 and J usage is TRBJ2-1, with D possibly matching TRBD1 (5 bases). Germline values: CDR1 SGHRS, CDR2 YFSETQ. The germline V and J ends were trimmed by 0 bases and 0 bases, with 10 bases remaining between them. The CDR3 is 16 residues long.

The chain employs TRBV4-3 and TRBJ1-6; 8 nucleotides match TRBD1. The germline V gene has CDR1 LGHNA and CDR2 YSLEER. The CDR3 has 14 residues. The trim removed 5 bases at V and 10 bases at J, leaving 7 bases unmatched. As DNA, the CDR3 is TGCGCCAGCAGCGTACAGGGGGAAGGGTCACCCCTCCACTTT. This translates into CASSVQGEGSPLHF.

V gene TRBV6-6 combines with J gene TRBJ2-7, with D perhaps matching TRBD2 (6 bases). V lost 7 bases and J lost 3, with 19 bases in between. Germline loops: CDR1 MNHNY, CDR2 SVGAGI (reference sequence). The CDR3 runs 15 residues. CDR3 amino acids: CASKPMGGLRYEQYF. Here the CDR3 DNA reads TGTGCCAGCAAACCTATGGGAGGCTTACGCTACGAGCAGTACTTC.

The chain links TRBV28 to TRBJ1-2; D unclear. V lost 6 bases, J lost 4 bases, and 15 bases lay in between. CDR3 length: 14 residues. Germline V lookup: CDR1 MDHEN, CDR2 SYDVKM. The CDR3 nucleotides read TGTGCCAGCAGCAATCTTCTAGACTCCTATGGCTACACCTTC. Translating gives CASSNLLDSYGYTF.

This clone has more than one count but fewer than ten. This chain links TRBV4-2 with TRBJ2-7; tentatively, D is TRBD2 (5 bases). Per germline, CDR1 LGHNA and CDR2 YNFKEQ. Trimming removed 3 bases from V and 7 bases from J, with 10 bases in between. The CDR3 spans 12 residues. CDR3 residues: CASSQYPGEQYF. CDR3 nucleotide sequence: TGTGCCAGCAGCCAGTACCCGGGAGAGCAGTACTTC.

The V call is TRBV28, the J call TRBJ1-5; the D gene is possibly TRBD1 (6 bases). V gave up 8 bases and J gave up 2 bases, with 16 bases separating them. CDR3 length: 15 amino acids. CDR1 and CDR2 from the germline V gene are MDHEN and SYDVKM. The CDR3 sequence is CASSPRGAGNQPQHF. The CDR3 DNA reads as TGTGCCAGCTCCCCCCGGGGGGCGGGCAATCAGCCCCAGCATTTT.

This rearrangement joins TRBV27 to TRBJ1-5; perhaps TRBD1 as D (5 bases). Germline V gene sequence: CDR1 MNHEY, CDR2 SMNVEV (reference sequence). The CDR3 has 15 residues. Trimming shortened V by 1 base and J by 6 bases, and 13 bases separated the two germline ends. The CDR3 coding sequence is TGTGCCAGCAGTTTATATGGGGCTGCGAGTCAGCCCCAGCATTTT. This gives the protein CASSLYGAASQPQHF.

This rearrangement joins TRBV27 to TRBJ2-4; D is undetermined. The V gene lost 6 bases and the J gene lost 1 base, with 7 bases spanning the gap. CDR1 and CDR2 (germline): MNHEY, SMNVEV (reference sequence). The CDR3 is made up of 13 amino acids. The CDR3 nucleotides read TGTGCCAGCAGCCCTCTGGCCAAAAACATTCAGTACTTC. This sequence encodes CASSPLAKNIQYF.

This clone was detected only a few times. The J gene is TRBJ2-2, the V gene TRBV5-1; TRBD1 agrees at 10 bases. This CDR3 has 14 amino acids. With V trimmed by 4 bases and J by 5 bases, 2 bases remained unmatched. Germline CDR1 SGHRS, CDR2 YFSETQ. The CDR3 is CASSRDRGTGELFF. CDR3 in DNA: TGCGCCAGCAGCAGGGACAGGGGAACCGGGGAGCTGTTTTTT. Full variable domain (missing parts from reference TRBV5-1 and TRBJ2-2): KAGVTQTPRYLIKTRGQQVTLSCSPISGHRSVSWYQQTPGQGLQFLFEYFSETQRNKGNFPGRFSGRQFSNSRSEMNVSTLELGDSALYLCASSRDRGTGELFFGEGSRLTVL.

The chain employs TRBV29-1 and TRBJ1-5; possible D gene TRBD1, 5 bases. The CDR3 length is 13 residues. Germline CDR1 is SQVTM and CDR2 is ANQGSEA. Trimming shortened V by 1 base and J by 9 bases, and 13 bases separated the two germline ends. The CDR3: CSVEVELGAPQHF. CDR3 bases: TGCAGCGTTGAAGTTGAGTTAGGGGCGCCCCAGCATTTT. The full variable domain, rest sourced from reference TRBV29-1 and TRBJ1-5, is SAVISQKPSRDICQRGTSLTIQCQVDSQVTMMFWYRQQPGQSLTLIATANQGSEATYESGFVIDKFPISRPNLTFSTLTVSNMSPEDSSIYLCSVEVELGAPQHFGDGTRLSIL.

This rearrangement joins TRBV2 to TRBJ1-1, with a possible D match to TRBD1 (6 bases). CDR3 length: 16 residues. The V gene's germline CDR1 is SNHLY and CDR2 FYNNEI. Trimming removed 2 bases at V and 3 bases at J, with 16 bases between. The CDR3 sequence is CASSELGGDPHTEAFF. In DNA, the CDR3 is TGTGCCAGCAGTGAACTTGGGGGCGATCCTCACACTGAAGCTTTCTTT.

The chain links TRBV28 to TRBJ2-1; TRBD2 matches 7 bases. CDR1 is MDHEN and CDR2 is SYDVKM in the germline V gene. This CDR3 spans 13 amino acids. With V trimmed by 7 bases and J by 8 bases, 8 bases remained unmatched. This chain's CDR3 is CASNSPGGDEQFF. The CDR3 DNA follows: TGTGCCAGCAATTCCCCTGGGGGGGATGAGCAGTTCTTC.

The rearrangement uses TRBV25-1 and TRBJ1-4; TRBD1 matches 7 bases. This CDR3 region has 15 residues. The V gene's germline CDR1 is MGHDK and CDR2 SYGVNS. After removal of 3 bases from V and 5 bases from J, the junction contained 6 bases not matched to a gene. The CDR3: CASSDWDRKNEKLFF. The CDR3 bases are TGTGCCAGCAGTGATTGGGACAGAAAGAATGAAAAACTGTTTTTT.

The J gene is TRBJ2-1, the V gene TRBV2; D gene unclear. Trimming removed 5 bases from V and 0 bases from J, with 8 bases in between. Germline CDR1 and CDR2: SNHLY and FYNNEI. The CDR3 is 14 amino acids. CDR3 coding DNA: TGTGCCAGCAGTTCGGAGAGCTCCTACAATGAGCAGTTCTTC. Encoded protein: CASSSESSYNEQFF.

This clone has a handful of counts. The chain joins TRBV5-5 to TRBJ2-3; TRBD1 aligns across 8 bases. CDR3 length equals 15 residues. From germline, CDR1 is SGHKS and CDR2 YYEKEE (reference sequence). V dropped 3 bases and J dropped 6; count of bases not matched to a gene: 9. CDR3 in DNA: TGTGCCAGCAGCTCGGGACAGGAGGATTGGGATACGCAGTATTTT. Its protein product is CASSSGQEDWDTQYF.

This chain joins TRBV28 and TRBJ2-3; possible D gene TRBD1, 7 bases. The V end was cut by 2 bases, the J end by 0 bases, with 12 bases between. CDR1 MDHEN and CDR2 SYDVKM come from the germline V gene. This CDR3 comprises 16 residues. The CDR3 DNA is TGTGCCAGCAGTTTAGGGTCAGGGGGGAGCACAGATACGCAGTATTTT. Its protein is CASSLGSGGSTDTQYF.

The chain joins TRBV4-3 to TRBJ2-7, with D unclear. The V end lost 4 bases, the J end lost 3 bases, and 16 bases lay between the germline ends. Germline CDR1 reads LGHNA; CDR2 reads YSLEER. This CDR3 has 15 amino acids. CDR3: CASSPQAGNNYEQYF. The CDR3 DNA sequence: TGCGCCAGCAGCCCCCAGGCAGGAAATAACTACGAGCAGTACTTC.